Shown below are 20 T cell receptor beta chains from a single sample sequenced in a study of shared T cell receptors in the human thymus. Sequenced by immunoSEQ multiplex PCR; TCRdb stores in-frame clones only, minus some. Among approximately 660,000 clones, more than 75% were seen once, and the ten largest hold 0.0095% to 0.012%. These records were also assigned to another study, of human thymus T cells.

Sequenced input: thymocytes. Source of these receptors: a boy under two years old with a congenital heart defect.

This clone turned up a few times. V usage is TRBV2 and J usage is TRBJ2-3; D ambiguous. V lost 5 bases, J lost 6 bases, and 6 bases lay in between. The CDR3 covers 11 residues. Germline V gene sequence: CDR1 SNHLY, CDR2 FYNNEI. The CDR3 spells CASSPSDTQYF. In DNA form, the CDR3 reads TGTGCCAGCAGTCCCTCGGATACGCAGTATTTT.

The rearrangement uses TRBV5-4 and TRBJ1-1; D possibly corresponds to TRBD1 (6 bases). The V gene's germline CDR1 is SGHNT and CDR2 YYREEE (reference sequence). Trimming removed 2 bases from V and 1 base from J, with 15 bases in between. CDR3 size: 16 residues. CDR3 in amino acids: CASSFVQGFSNTEAFF. The CDR3 DNA follows: TGTGCCAGCAGCTTCGTACAGGGATTTTCGAACACTGAAGCTTTCTTT. Using reference TRBV5-4 and TRBJ1-1 for the parts outside the CDR3, the full variable domain is ETGVTQSPTHLIKTRGQQVTLRCSSQSGHNTVSWYQQALGQGPQFIFQYYREEENGRGNFPPRFSGLQFPNYSSELNVNALELDDSALYLCASSFVQGFSNTEAFFGQGTRLTVV.

J is TRBJ2-7 and V is TRBV7-2; 7 bases fit TRBD1. Germline loops: CDR1 SGHTA, CDR2 FQGNSA. Trimming cost V 4 bases and J 4 bases; bases outside gene matches: 13. The CDR3 runs to 16 residues. In DNA, the CDR3 is TGTGCCAGCAGCTCCCGCCCAGGGGGTGAGGCATACGAGCAGTACTTC. It yields the protein CASSSRPGGEAYEQYF.

The chain has TRBV28 and TRBJ2-7, with D perhaps matching TRBD1 (5 bases). The CDR3 has 16 residues. CDR1 MDHEN and CDR2 SYDVKM come from the germline V gene. V was pared by 5 bases and J by 0 bases, with 17 bases between. The CDR3 DNA sequence: TGTGCCAGCAGTCCCTCCGGCAGGGTGAGCTCCTACGAGCAGTACTTC. Translating it yields CASSPSGRVSSYEQYF.

The rearrangement uses TRBV27 and TRBJ2-7; 7 nucleotides align to TRBD1. The CDR3 extends over 13 amino acids. Germline V gene data show CDR1 as MNHEY and CDR2 as SMNVEV (reference sequence). V was pared by 6 bases and J by 2 bases, with 4 bases of the junction left unmatched. The CDR3 sequence is CASRRTGAYEQYF. CDR3 in DNA: TGTGCCAGCAGGAGGACAGGAGCCTACGAGCAGTACTTC.

The chain employs TRBV4-1 and TRBJ2-2; 11 positions match TRBD2. V shed 4 bases, J shed 6 bases, and the junction held 7 bases outside the gene matches. The CDR3 covers 16 residues. The V gene's germline CDR1 is MGHRA and CDR2 YSYEKL. Here the CDR3 reads CASSLRLAGLSGELFF. The CDR3 nucleotides are TGCGCCAGCAGCCTTAGACTAGCGGGGCTCTCCGGGGAGCTGTTTTTT.

This chain connects TRBV4-3 to TRBJ1-2; 8 bases agree with TRBD1. The V and J ends lost 0 bases and 3 bases, in that order; junction bases with no gene match: 15. The CDR3 sequence is 19 residues long. Germline V gene data show CDR1 as LGHNA and CDR2 as YSLEER. This CDR3 reads CASSQDGDSDRETYYGYTF. The CDR3 DNA reads as TGCGCCAGCAGCCAAGACGGGGATTCGGACAGGGAAACCTACTATGGCTACACCTTC.

The gene calls are TRBV7-2 and TRBJ2-1; D ambiguous. The CDR3 covers 12 residues. The germline V gene has CDR1 SGHTA and CDR2 FQGNSA. Trimming cost V 5 bases and J 7 bases, with 9 bases left between them. The CDR3 coding sequence is TGTGCCAGCAGCAGACACCGTAATGAGCAGTTCTTC. This codes for CASSRHRNEQFF.

The V gene is TRBV7-9, the J gene TRBJ2-5; no reliable D call. The CDR3 contains 14 residues. V was cut by 5 bases and J by 0 bases, with 10 bases left in between. Germline CDR1 SEHNR, CDR2 FQNEAQ (reference sequence). The CDR3 sequence: CASSATVYQETQYF. CDR3 DNA: TGTGCCAGCAGCGCAACAGTGTACCAAGAGACCCAGTACTTC.

The genes are TRBV2 and TRBJ2-7; TRBD1 aligns across 9 bases. Germline trimming cut 9 bases from V and 12 bases from J; bases unmatched to any gene: 12. Germline assignment: CDR1 SNHLY and CDR2 FYNNEI. CDR3 length equals 12 residues. CDR3 in amino acids: CASTPNRGLRYF. DNA for the CDR3: TGTGCCAGTACACCCAACAGGGGGCTAAGGTACTTC.

The rearrangement links TRBV7-9 to TRBJ2-5; 16 positions match TRBD2. The CDR3 has 17 residues. J lost 7 bases, V lost 5 bases, and 10 bases had no gene match. The germline gives CDR1 SEHNR, CDR2 FQNEAQ (reference sequence). CDR3 in amino acids: CASSKGLAGGSGWTQYF. The CDR3 DNA sequence: TGTGCCAGCAGCAAGGGACTAGCGGGAGGGTCAGGGTGGACCCAGTACTTC.

CDR3 nucleotides: TGTGCCAGCAGCTTAGGAGTTGGGGGGAACGGGGAGCTGTTTTTT. Translated, it gives CASSLGVGGNGELFF. This chain joins TRBV7-2 and TRBJ2-2, with D possibly matching TRBD2 (6 bases). Germline V gene sequence: CDR1 SGHTA, CDR2 FQGNSA. Deletions cut 1 base from V and 7 bases from J, with 13 bases between. This CDR3 spans 15 amino acids.

This chain connects TRBV6-6 to TRBJ2-7, with D tentatively TRBD1 (5 bases). In germline, CDR1 is MNHNY, CDR2 SVGAGI (reference sequence). The CDR3 extends over 13 amino acids. Trimming cost V 0 bases and J 3 bases, with 6 bases left between them. Here the CDR3 DNA reads TGTGCCAGCAGTTACTCGGACAACTACGAGCAGTACTTC. Amino acids: CASSYSDNYEQYF.

V and J are TRBV7-6 and TRBJ1-5, with TRBD1 identical over 11 bases. Germline CDR1 reads SGHVS; CDR2 reads FNYEAQ. V dropped 5 bases and J dropped 5; count of bases not matched to a gene: 5. This CDR3 is built from 15 residues. CDR3 region: CASSPRDRGDQPQHF. The DNA for the CDR3 is TGTGCCAGCAGCCCTCGGGACAGGGGGGATCAGCCCCAGCATTTT.

This chain uses TRBV7-9 with TRBJ2-7, with D perhaps TRBD1 (6 bases). CDR3 length: 13 amino acids. Trimming removed 4 bases at V and 9 bases at J, with 16 bases between. CDR1 is SEHNR, CDR2 FQNEAQ, per germline (reference sequence). The CDR3 loop reads CASSSTGSRVQYF. DNA for the CDR3: TGTGCCAGCAGCTCGACAGGAAGCAGGGTGCAGTACTTC. The full variable domain, its missing parts supplied by reference TRBV7-9 and TRBJ2-7, is DTGVSQNPRHKITKRGQNVTFRCDPISEHNRLYWYRQTLGQGPEFLTYFQNEAQLEKSRLLSDRFSAERPKGSFSTLEIQRTEQGDSAMYLCASSSTGSRVQYFGPGTRLTVT.

The genes are TRBV11-2 and TRBJ1-2, with 7 positions matching TRBD1. This CDR3 spans 13 amino acids. Unmatched junction bases numbered 3, after V lost 5 bases and J lost 3 bases. From germline, CDR1 is SGHAT and CDR2 FQNNGV. The CDR3 reads CASSRDSYYGYTF. CDR3 bases: TGTGCCAGCAGCCGGGACAGCTACTATGGCTACACCTTC.

The chain couples TRBV25-1 to TRBJ2-1, with D possibly TRBD2 on 5 matching bases. Germline V gives CDR1 MGHDK, CDR2 SYGVNS. V was pared by 3 bases and J by 8 bases, with 20 bases between. CDR3 length: 16 residues. Written as DNA, the CDR3 is TGTGCCAGCAGTGATTCCCCGGTGGGGAGTGGGGATGAGCAGTTCTTC. Translated, it gives CASSDSPVGSGDEQFF.

This clone was seen a few times. The chain links TRBV6-5 to TRBJ2-3; D uncertain. The germline V gene has CDR1 MNHEY and CDR2 SVGAGI. With 2 bases removed from V and 6 bases from J, the gap between germline ends came to 12 bases. The CDR3 runs to 14 residues. In DNA form, the CDR3 reads TGTGCCAGCAGTTACCAGCTGAGGTCGGATACGCAGTATTTT. Translated: CASSYQLRSDTQYF.

The V call is TRBV5-1, the J call TRBJ2-5, with 14 bases identical to TRBD2. The CDR3 loop spans 15 amino acids. In germline, CDR1 is SGHRS, CDR2 YFSETQ. V trimming: 4 bases; J trimming: 4 bases; junction bases outside the gene matches: 3. As DNA, the CDR3 is TGCGCCAGCAGCAACGGACTAGCGGGAGGAGAGACCCAGTACTTC. This gives the protein CASSNGLAGGETQYF.

The chain has TRBV10-2 and TRBJ2-1, with TRBD2 matching over 7 bases. With V trimmed by 6 bases and J by 5 bases, 13 bases remained unmatched. CDR1 and CDR2 (germline): WSHSY, SAAADI. The CDR3 runs 16 residues. For the CDR3, the DNA is TGCGCCAGCAGCCACGTGAGGAGAGCGGGGCACAATGAGCAGTTCTTC. This encodes CASSHVRRAGHNEQFF.